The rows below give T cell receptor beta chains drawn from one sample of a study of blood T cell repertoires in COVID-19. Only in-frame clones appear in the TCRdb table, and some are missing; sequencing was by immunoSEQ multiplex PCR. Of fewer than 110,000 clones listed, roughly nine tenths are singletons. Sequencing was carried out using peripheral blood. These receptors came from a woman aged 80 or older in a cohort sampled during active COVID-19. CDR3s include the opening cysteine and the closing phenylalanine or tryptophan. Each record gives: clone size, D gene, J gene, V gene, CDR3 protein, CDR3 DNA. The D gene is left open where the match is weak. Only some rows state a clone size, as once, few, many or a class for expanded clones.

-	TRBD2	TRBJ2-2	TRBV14	CASSPRTSGGWNTGELFF	TGTGCCAGCAGCCCTCGGACTAGCGGGGGCTGGAACACCGGGGAGCTGTTTTTT
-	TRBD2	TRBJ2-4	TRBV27	CASRSRPSGRPTTKNIQYF	TGTGCCAGCAGAAGCCGCCCTAGCGGGAGGCCTACGACTAAAAACATTCAGTACTTC
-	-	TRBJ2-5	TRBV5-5	CASSADLGGTQYF	TGTGCCAGCAGCGCAGACTTGGGGGGGACCCAGTACTTC
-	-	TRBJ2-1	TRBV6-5	CASSYAAGSYNEQFF	TGTGCCAGCAGTTACGCGGCTGGCTCCTACAATGAGCAGTTCTTC
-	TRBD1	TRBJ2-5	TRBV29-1	CSVDWTGSQETQYF	TGCAGCGTTGATTGGACAGGCAGCCAAGAGACCCAGTACTTC
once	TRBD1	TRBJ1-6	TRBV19	CASSLGQGNINSPLHF	TGTGCCAGCAGCTTGGGACAGGGGAACATAAATTCACCCCTCCACTTT
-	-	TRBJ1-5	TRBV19	CASSIDVGALGLTKSQHF	TGTGCCAGTAGTATAGATGTAGGGGCCCTGGGACTGACTAAATCCCAGCATTTT
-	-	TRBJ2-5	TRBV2	CASSEMAVQETQYF	TGTGCCAGCAGTGAAATGGCGGTTCAAGAGACCCAGTACTTC
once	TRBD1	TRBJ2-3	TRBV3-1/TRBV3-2	CASSPRQGADTQYF	TGTGCCAGCAGCCCAAGACAGGGGGCGGATACGCAGTATTTT
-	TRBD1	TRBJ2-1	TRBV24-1	CATSDPGQGHNEQFF	TGTGCCACCAGTGATCCGGGACAGGGACACAATGAGCAGTTCTTC
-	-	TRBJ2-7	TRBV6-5	CASRRGTDSYEQYF	TGTGCCAGCAGAAGGGGGACGGACTCCTACGAGCAGTACTTC
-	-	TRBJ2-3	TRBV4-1	CASSQGGLITDTQYF	TGCGCCAGCAGCCAAGGGGGACTCATCACAGATACGCAGTATTTT
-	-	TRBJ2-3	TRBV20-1	CSASMGAATTDTQYF	TGCAGTGCTAGTATGGGGGCTGCGACAACAGATACGCAGTATTTT
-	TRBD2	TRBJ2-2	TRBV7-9	CASTGGITPPGELFF	TGTGCCAGCACCGGGGGGATTACCCCCCCGGGGGAGCTGTTTTTT
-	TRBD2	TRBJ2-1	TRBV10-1	CASSERRGGYNEQFF	TGCGCCAGCAGTGAGAGGCGGGGGGGATACAATGAGCAGTTCTTC
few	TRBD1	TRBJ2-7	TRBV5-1	CASSMGQVEQYF	TGCGCCAGCAGCATGGGACAGGTTGAGCAGTACTTC
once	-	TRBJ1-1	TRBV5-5	CASSLAPTGRDTEAFF	TGTGCCAGCAGCTTGGCACCTACAGGGAGGGACACTGAAGCTTTCTTT
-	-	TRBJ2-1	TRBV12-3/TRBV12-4	CASMRSYNEQFF	TGTGCCAGCATGCGCTCCTACAATGAGCAGTTCTTC